These 5 T cell receptor beta chains were all obtained from the same sample, sequenced in a study of human T cells and chemical hapten exposure. Sample time point: patch test 1, 2 weeks after DPC sensitization. Treatment defined: therapeutic diphenylcyclopropenone sensitization with weekly scalp DPC. TCRdb re-derived calls from the RACE reads in MiXCR, one entry per CDR3 protein. Here the sample spans approximately 49,000 distinct CDR3 sequences, about 9% being singletons. The sequencing used whole blood, collected in connection with sensitization to the hapten diphenylcyclopropenone (DPC). Every receptor here comes from a woman aged 45-65 years with alopecia areata. Some clones in this sample may be carry-over from other donors' samples.

This clonotype was seen at least ten times. The chain recombines TRBV12-3 or TRBV12-4 with TRBJ1-2; D is possibly TRBD1 (5 bases). V was trimmed by 6 bases and J by 7 bases, leaving 15 bases between them. The CDR3 loop spans 13 amino acids. The chain's CDR3 is CASSSTALGGYTF. CDR3 in DNA: TGTGCCAGCAGCTCGACAGCTTTGGGTGGCTACACCTTC.

The chain combines TRBV27 with TRBJ1-5; no definite D call. The CDR3 contains 10 residues. Trimming removed 7 bases at V and 7 bases at J, with 5 bases between. The germline V gene has CDR1 MNHEY and CDR2 SMNVEV (reference sequence). CDR3 nucleotide sequence: TGTGCCAGCATTGAACAGCCCCAGCATTTT. This translates into CASIEQPQHF.

The chain is built from TRBV3-1 and TRBJ1-6; D gene unclear. Germline V gives CDR1 LGHDT, CDR2 YNNKEL (reference sequence). This CDR3 contains 14 residues. Trimming pared 4 bases from V and 7 bases from J, leaving 11 bases between. The CDR3 DNA follows: TGTGCCAGCAGCCCTCTAGTAGGGAATTCACCCCTCCACTTT. Its translation: CASSPLVGNSPLHF. Supplemented by reference TRBV3-1 and TRBJ1-6, the full variable domain reads DTAVSQTPKYLVTQMGNDKSIKCEQNLGHDTMYWYKQDSKKFLKIMFSYNNKELIINETVPNRFSPKSPDKAHLNLHINSLELGDSAVYFCASSPLVGNSPLHFGNGTRLTVT.

This clonotype was counted many times. In DNA form, the CDR3 reads TGTGCCAGCAGCGCGAGTCCTACAGGAGGGGGTTGGAATCAGCCCCAGCATTTT. Translated, it gives CASSASPTGGGWNQPQHF. This chain links TRBV7-2 with TRBJ1-5, with D possibly TRBD1 on 6 matching bases. The V end was cut by 5 bases, the J end by 4 bases, with 24 bases between. The CDR3 contains 18 residues. Germline CDR1 reads SGHTA; CDR2 reads FQGNSA. Combining the CDR3 with reference TRBV7-2 and TRBJ1-5 gives the whole variable domain GAGVSQSPSNKVTEKGKDVELRCDPISGHTALYWYRQSLGQGLEFLIYFQGNSAPDKSGLPSDRFSAERTGGSVSTLTIQRTQQEDSAVYLCASSASPTGGGWNQPQHFGDGTRLSIL.

This clonotype has at least ten counts. The chain has TRBV19 and TRBJ2-1, with D perhaps being TRBD1 or TRBD2 (5 bases each). V gave up 6 bases and J gave up 4 bases, with 16 bases separating them. From germline, CDR1 is LNHDA and CDR2 SQIVND (reference sequence). The CDR3 is 15 residues long. CDR3 region: CASSETVGGYNEQFF. The CDR3 DNA reads as TGTGCCAGTAGCGAGACAGTTGGAGGTTACAATGAGCAGTTCTTC.